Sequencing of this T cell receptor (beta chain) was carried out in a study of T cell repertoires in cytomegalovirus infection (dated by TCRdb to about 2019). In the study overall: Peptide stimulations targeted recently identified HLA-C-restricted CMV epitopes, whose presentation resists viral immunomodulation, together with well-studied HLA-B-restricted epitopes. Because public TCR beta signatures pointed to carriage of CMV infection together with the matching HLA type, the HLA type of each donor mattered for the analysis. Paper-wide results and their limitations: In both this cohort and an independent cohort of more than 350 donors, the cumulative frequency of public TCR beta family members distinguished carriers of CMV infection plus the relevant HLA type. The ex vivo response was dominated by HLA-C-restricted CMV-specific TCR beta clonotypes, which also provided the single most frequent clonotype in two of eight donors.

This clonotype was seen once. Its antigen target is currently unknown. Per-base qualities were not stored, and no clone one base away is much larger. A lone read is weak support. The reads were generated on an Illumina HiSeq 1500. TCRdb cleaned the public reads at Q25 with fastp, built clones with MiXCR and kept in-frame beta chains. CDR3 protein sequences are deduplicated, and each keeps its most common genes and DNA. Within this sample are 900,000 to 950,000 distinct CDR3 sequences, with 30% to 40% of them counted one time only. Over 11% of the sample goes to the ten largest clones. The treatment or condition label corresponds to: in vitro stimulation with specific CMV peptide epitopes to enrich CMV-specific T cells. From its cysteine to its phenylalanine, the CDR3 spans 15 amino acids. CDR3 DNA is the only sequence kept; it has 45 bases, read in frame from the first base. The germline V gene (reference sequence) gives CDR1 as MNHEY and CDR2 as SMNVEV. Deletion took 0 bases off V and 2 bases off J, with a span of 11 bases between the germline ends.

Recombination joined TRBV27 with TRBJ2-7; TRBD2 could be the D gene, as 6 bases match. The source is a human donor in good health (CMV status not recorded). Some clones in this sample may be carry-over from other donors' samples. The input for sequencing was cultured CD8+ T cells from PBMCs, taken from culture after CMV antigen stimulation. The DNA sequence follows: TGTGCCAGCAGTTTATCCGGGGACTCTACCTACGAGCAGTACTTC. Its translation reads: CASSLSGDSTYEQYF.